A single sample is the source of the 7 T cell receptor beta chains below, sequenced in a study of cytotoxic CD8 clonotypes in ibrutinib-treated CLL. Some clones are missing from TCRdb's copy, which holds only in-frame ones; the method was immunoSEQ multiplex PCR. This table holds 90,000 to 95,000 clones, approximately 77% found once. The sequenced sample was PBMCs, obtained after 24 months of ibrutinib treatment. These receptors all come from a human donor with chronic lymphocytic leukemia.

This clone appeared once. The chain employs TRBV9 and TRBJ2-3; 8 nucleotides align to TRBD1. Germline CDR1 SGDLS, CDR2 YYNGEE. V shed 4 bases, J shed 3 bases, and the junction held 4 bases outside the gene matches. This CDR3 has 14 amino acids. The CDR3 reads CASSPGQGTDTQYF. Written as DNA, the CDR3 is TGTGCCAGCAGCCCCGGACAGGGAACAGATACGCAGTATTTT.

In DNA form, the CDR3 reads TGTGCCAGCAGCTTGATAAGGATGGGGGAGTACTTC. The encoded protein is CASSLIRMGEYF. The chain joins TRBV5-8 to TRBJ2-7; D may match TRBD1 or TRBD2 (5 bases each). The CDR3 runs to 12 residues. V was pared by 1 base and J by 11 bases, with 13 bases between. CDR1 SGHTS and CDR2 YDEGEE come from the germline V gene.

The chain combines TRBV7-3 with TRBJ2-6; a weak D match, TRBD1 (6 bases). Looked up from germline, CDR1 is SGHTA and CDR2 is FQGTGA. The CDR3 loop spans 18 amino acids. Trimming shortened V by 1 base and J by 6 bases, and 19 bases separated the two germline ends. The chain's CDR3 is CASSLRPPTPGEANVLTF. CDR3 DNA: TGTGCCAGCAGCTTAAGGCCCCCCACCCCAGGGGAGGCCAACGTCCTGACTTTC.

This clone was detected many times. The chain is built from TRBV7-9 and TRBJ1-2; D gene ambiguous. Trimming left V 3 bases short and J 8 bases short, with 16 bases between. This CDR3 spans 14 amino acids. Germline CDR1 reads SEHNR; CDR2 reads FQNEAQ (reference sequence). The CDR3 sequence is CASSLSTTMGGYTF. In DNA, the CDR3 is TGTGCCAGCAGCTTGAGCACTACTATGGGAGGCTACACCTTC. The full variable domain, its missing parts supplied by reference TRBV7-9 and TRBJ1-2, is DTGVSQNPRHKITKRGQNVTFRCDPISEHNRLYWYRQTLGQGPEFLTYFQNEAQLEKSRLLSDRFSAERPKGSFSTLEIQRTEQGDSAMYLCASSLSTTMGGYTFGSGTRLTVV.

The chain joins TRBV5-1 to TRBJ2-3; 11 nucleotides agree with TRBD2. J lost 1 base, V lost 5 bases, and 0 bases had no gene match. The CDR3 totals 14 residues. Germline CDR1 is SGHRS and CDR2 is YFSETQ. The CDR3 DNA follows: TGCGCCAGCAGACTAGCGGGGGGCACAGATACGCAGTATTTT. Protein: CASRLAGGTDTQYF.

The chain links TRBV2 to TRBJ2-7; D might be TRBD1 (5 bases). This CDR3 region has 12 residues. V lost 8 bases and J 4 bases, leaving 12 bases between the germline ends. Germline CDR1 reads SNHLY; CDR2 reads FYNNEI. CDR3 in DNA: TGTGCCAGCGGGGCAGTTTCATACGAGCAGTACTTC. It specifies CASGAVSYEQYF. The full variable domain, with the rest looked up from reference TRBV2 and TRBJ2-7, is EPEVTQTPSHQVTQMGQEVILRCVPISNHLYFYWYRQILGQKVEFLVSFYNNEISEKSEIFDDQFSVERPDGSNFTLKIRSTKLEDSAMYFCASGAVSYEQYFGPGTRLTVT.

The chain is built from TRBV30 and TRBJ1-1, with D unresolved. CDR1 is GTSNPN, CDR2 SVGIG, per germline (reference sequence). V was trimmed by 1 base and J by 7 bases, leaving 10 bases between them. The CDR3 sequence is 12 residues long. Written as DNA, the CDR3 is TGTGCCTGGAGTGGCTCCGGTTTTGAAGCTTTCTTT. This codes for CAWSGSGFEAFF. Looking up the rest from reference TRBV30 and TRBJ1-1 gives the full variable domain: SQTIHQWPATLVQPVGSPLSLECTVEGTSNPNLYWYRQAAGRGLQLLFYSVGIGQISSEVPQNLSASRPQDRQFILSSKKLLLSDSGFYLCAWSGSGFEAFFGQGTRLTVV.